This paragraph reports one T cell receptor beta chain. Multiplex touch-down PCR amplified TRB using TRB-A and TRB-B pools in one tube. TCRdb reprocessed the multiplex PCR reads and reports one entry per CDR3 protein, with no DNA. The listing contains some 14,000 distinct CDR3 sequences. This sample was taken from a study of T cell clusters in autoimmune cytopenias. TRB was amplified from 250 ng of peripheral blood genomic DNA per sample. Germline V gene lookup returns CDR1 SGHVS and CDR2 FNYEAQ. The CDR3 runs 14 residues. The sequenced sample was peripheral blood. This TCR was sampled from a human donor with an autoimmune cytopenia or autoimmune hepatitis (not recorded which). The chain combines TRBV7-6 with TRBJ2-1; TCRdb designates TRBD2, a call that cannot be tested without DNA. CDR3 sequence: CASSLNAGRNEQFF. The entire variable domain, with the rest obtained from reference TRBV7-6 and TRBJ2-1, is as follows: GAGVSQSPRYKVTKRGQDVALRCDPISGHVSLYWYRQALGQGPEFLTYFNYEAQQDKSGLPNDRFSAERPEGSISTLTIQRTEQRDSAMYRCASSLNAGRNEQFFGPGTRLTVL.